The clone carrying this T cell receptor beta chain shows up as medium-sized by frequency. Each sample's input was 250 to 300 ng genomic DNA, 30,000 to 45,000 genome equivalents. The CDR3 sequence is 17 residues long. Germline lookup yields CDR1 SGHAT and CDR2 FQDESV (reference sequence). The sample belongs to a study of T cell clusters in autoimmune cytopenias. TRB was amplified by touch-down multiplex PCR, primer pools A and B combined. TCRdb reworked the multiplex PCR reads into one entry per CDR3 protein, no DNA. The listing records 9,500 to 12,000 distinct CDR3 sequences. These data also formed part of another study, on T cell repertoires in aging, cancer and after chemotherapy.

The chain is built from TRBV11-1 and TRBJ2-7; the D gene TCRdb calls, TRBD1, cannot be checked with no DNA. The sequence was obtained from a human donor in good health. Sequencing input: peripheral blood. CDR3 loop: CASSHRRTGALWYEQYF.